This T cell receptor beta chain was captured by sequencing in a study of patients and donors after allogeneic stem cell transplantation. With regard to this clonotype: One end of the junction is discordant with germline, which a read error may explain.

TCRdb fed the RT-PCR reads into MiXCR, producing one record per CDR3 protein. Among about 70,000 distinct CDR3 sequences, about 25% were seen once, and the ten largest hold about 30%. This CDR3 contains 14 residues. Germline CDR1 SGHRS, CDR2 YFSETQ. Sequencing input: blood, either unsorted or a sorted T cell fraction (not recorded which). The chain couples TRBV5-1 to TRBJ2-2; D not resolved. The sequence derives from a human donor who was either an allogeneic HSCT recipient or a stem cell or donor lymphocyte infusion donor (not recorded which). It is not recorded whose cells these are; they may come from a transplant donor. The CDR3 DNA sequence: TGCGCCAGCAGCTCAACACTAAACAACGGGGAGCTGTTTTTT. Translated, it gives CASSSTLNNGELFF.